This T cell receptor (beta chain) was identified in a study of cytomegalovirus exposure and HLA in healthy donors. The trim removed 8 bases at V and 1 base at J, leaving 8 bases unmatched. The CDR3 has 15 residues. The germline CDR1 and CDR2 sequences are MNHEY and SVGAGI. Vbeta (60) and Jbeta (13) primers were used in the PCR. Original data processing: Tens of millions of unique TCR beta chains, roughly 12 million shared, were counted in a later analysis. Sequenced by immunoSEQ multiplex PCR; TCRdb stores in-frame clones only, minus some. That table is the source of V, J and clone size, and D and trimming were worked out from the DNA. This repertoire shows approximately 6,800 clones, 51% found once; its top ten account for about 6%. As for this clone: Its target is not known.

Findings and caveats of the study: Indistinguishable V segments such as TRBV6-2 and TRBV6-3 were excluded. TCR beta chains numbering approximately 150 were designated cytomegalovirus-associated. Most CMV-associated TCR beta chains were later found to appear HLA-restricted.

Sequenced material: PBMCs. The chain has TRBV6-5 and TRBJ1-5; 7 nucleotides line up with TRBD1. The clonotype originates from a man aged 25-45 years in good health and CMV-seropositive. The CDR3 loop is CASRTDRASNQPQHF. For the CDR3, the DNA is TGTGCCAGCCGAACAGACAGGGCCAGCAATCAGCCCCAGCATTTT.